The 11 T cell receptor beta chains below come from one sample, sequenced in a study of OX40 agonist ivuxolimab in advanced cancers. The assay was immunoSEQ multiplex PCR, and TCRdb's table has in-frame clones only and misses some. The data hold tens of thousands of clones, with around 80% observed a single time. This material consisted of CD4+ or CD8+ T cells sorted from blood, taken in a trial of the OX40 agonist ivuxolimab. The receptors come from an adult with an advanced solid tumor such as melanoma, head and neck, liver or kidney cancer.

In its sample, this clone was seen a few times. CDR3 protein: CASGLLWDGTETQYF. The DNA of the CDR3 is TGTGCTAGTGGTTTGCTCTGGGACGGTACGGAGACCCAGTACTTC. The rearrangement joins TRBV12-5 to TRBJ2-5; D could derive from TRBD1 or TRBD2 (5 bases each). The CDR3 runs 15 residues. Germline values: CDR1 LGHNT, CDR2 FRNRAP. V gave up 2 bases and J gave up 5 bases, with 15 bases separating them. Full variable domain (outside the CDR3, taken from reference TRBV12-5 and TRBJ2-5): DARVTQTPRHKVTEMGQEVTMRCQPILGHNTVFWYRQTMMQGLELLAYFRNRAPLDDSGMPKDRFSAEMPDATLATLKIQPSEPRDSAVYFCASGLLWDGTETQYFGPGTRLLVL.

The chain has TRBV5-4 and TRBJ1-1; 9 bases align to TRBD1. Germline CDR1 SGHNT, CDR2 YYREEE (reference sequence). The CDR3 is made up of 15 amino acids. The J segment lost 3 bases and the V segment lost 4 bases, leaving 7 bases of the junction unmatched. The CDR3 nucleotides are TGTGCCAGCAGCACGGGACAGGGATCGGACACTGAAGCTTTCTTT. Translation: CASSTGQGSDTEAFF.

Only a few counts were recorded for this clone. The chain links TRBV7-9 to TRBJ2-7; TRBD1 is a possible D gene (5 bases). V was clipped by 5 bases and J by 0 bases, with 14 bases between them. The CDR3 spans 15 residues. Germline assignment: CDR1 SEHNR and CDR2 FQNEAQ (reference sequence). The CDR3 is CASSLNAGHSYEQYF. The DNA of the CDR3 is TGTGCCAGCAGCCTGAATGCCGGACACTCCTACGAGCAGTACTTC.

The CDR3, as DNA: TGCAGCGTTGAGAAGACATTCGCCGGGGAGCTGTTTTTT. This sequence encodes CSVEKTFAGELFF. The chain carries TRBV29-1 and TRBJ2-2; D remains ambiguous. The CDR3 extends over 13 amino acids. From germline, CDR1 is SQVTM and CDR2 ANQGSEA. V lost 3 bases and J lost 6, with 11 bases in between.

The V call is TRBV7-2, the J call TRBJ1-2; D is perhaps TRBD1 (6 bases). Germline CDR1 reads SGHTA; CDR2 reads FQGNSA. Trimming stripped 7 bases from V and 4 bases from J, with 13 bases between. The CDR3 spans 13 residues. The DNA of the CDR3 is TGTGCCAGCACGCGGACAGAACGCTATGGCTACACCTTC. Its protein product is CASTRTERYGYTF.

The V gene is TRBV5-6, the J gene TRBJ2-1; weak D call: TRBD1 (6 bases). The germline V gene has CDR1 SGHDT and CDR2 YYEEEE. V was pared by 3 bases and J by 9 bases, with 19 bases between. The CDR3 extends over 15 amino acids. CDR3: CASSSRDKLRIEQFF. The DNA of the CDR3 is TGTGCCAGCAGCTCCCGGGACAAGTTACGGATTGAGCAGTTCTTC. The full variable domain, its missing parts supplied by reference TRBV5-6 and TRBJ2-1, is DAGVTQSPTHLIKTRGQQVTLRCSPKSGHDTVSWYQQALGQGPQFIFQYYEEEERQRGNFPDRFSGHQFPNYSSELNVNALLLGDSALYLCASSSRDKLRIEQFFGPGTRLTVL.

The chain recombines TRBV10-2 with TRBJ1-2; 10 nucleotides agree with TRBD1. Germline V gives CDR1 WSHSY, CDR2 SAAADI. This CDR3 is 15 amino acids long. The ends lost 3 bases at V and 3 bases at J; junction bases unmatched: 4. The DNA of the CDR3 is TGCGCCAGCAGTGACAGACAGGGGGCCTACTATGGCTACACCTTC. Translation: CASSDRQGAYYGYTF.

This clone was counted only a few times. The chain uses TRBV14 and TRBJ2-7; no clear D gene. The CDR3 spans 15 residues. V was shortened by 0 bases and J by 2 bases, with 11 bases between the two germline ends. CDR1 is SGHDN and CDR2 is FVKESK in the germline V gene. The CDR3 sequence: CASSQDLDRTYEQYF. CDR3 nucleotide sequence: TGTGCCAGCAGCCAAGATCTAGACCGTACCTACGAGCAGTACTTC.

The CDR3 region has the DNA TGTGCCAGTAACGGCAGGCAGACCTACGAGCAGTACTTC. This gives the protein CASNGRQTYEQYF. The gene calls are TRBV19 and TRBJ2-7, with D unresolved. Trimming removed 7 bases from V and 2 bases from J, with 12 bases in between. Germline CDR1 reads LNHDA; CDR2 reads SQIVND (reference sequence). This CDR3 has 13 amino acids.

This chain's CDR3 is CASSVRGLGGTGELFF. Written as DNA, the CDR3 is TGTGCCAGCAGCGTGAGGGGGCTCGGAGGCACCGGGGAGCTGTTTTTT. This chain joins TRBV9 and TRBJ2-2, with 7 bases that match TRBD1. Germline V lookup: CDR1 SGDLS, CDR2 YYNGEE. The CDR3 has 16 residues. V lost 2 bases, J lost 4 bases, and 8 bases stayed unmatched. The complete variable domain, with remaining parts taken from reference TRBV9 and TRBJ2-2, reads DSGVTQTPKHLITATGQRVTLRCSPRSGDLSVYWYQQSLDQGLQFLIQYYNGEERAKGNILERFSAQQFPDLHSELNLSSLELGDSALYFCASSVRGLGGTGELFFGEGSRLTVL.

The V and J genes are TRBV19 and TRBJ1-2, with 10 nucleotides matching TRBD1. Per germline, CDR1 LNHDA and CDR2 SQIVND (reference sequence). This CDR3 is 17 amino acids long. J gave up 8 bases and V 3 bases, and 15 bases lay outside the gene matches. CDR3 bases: TGTGCCAGTAGTATTATCGGGACAGGGGTCGTAGGGGACGGCTACACCTTC. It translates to CASSIIGTGVVGDGYTF. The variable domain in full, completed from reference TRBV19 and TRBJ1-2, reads DGGITQSPKYLFRKEGQNVTLSCEQNLNHDAMYWYRQDPGQGLRLIYYSQIVNDFQKGDIAEGYSVSREKKESFPLTVTSAQKNPTAFYLCASSIIGTGVVGDGYTFGSGTRLTVV.